Listed below are T cell receptor beta chains from one sample, sequenced in a study of post-analysis software for immune sequencing data. TCRdb used MiXCR to reprocess the PCR reads, holding one entry per CDR3 protein. The table has around 700,000 distinct CDR3 sequences, over 45% seen once. Sequencing input: blood. The receptors shown here come from a girl aged 2 to 9 with multiple sclerosis. The conserved cysteine and the conserved F or W are not part of the CDR3 here. Each record gives: J gene, V gene, CDR3 protein.

J: TRBJ2-3; V: TRBV7-3; CDR3: ASSPSDIDTQY
J: TRBJ2-1; V: TRBV9; CDR3: ASSELGSSYNEQF
J: .; V: TRBV2; CDR3: ASSDSQDALYEQY
J: TRBJ2-5; V: TRBV7-9; CDR3: ASSLALKGQETQY
J: TRBJ1-2; V: TRBV4-3; CDR3: ASSQDRGRYYGYT
J: TRBJ2-1; V: TRBV28; CDR3: ASSLFRSAYNEQF
J: TRBJ2-3; V: TRBV6-6; CDR3: ASSYAQGGTDTQY
J: TRBJ1-2; V: TRBV5-1; CDR3: ASSPQRGPDGYT
J: TRBJ2-1; V: TRBV28; CDR3: ASNRAGEMGNEQF
J: TRBJ1-2; V: TRBV7-2; CDR3: ASSCKAGALVYGYT
J: TRBJ1-1; V: TRBV12-3/TRBV12-4; CDR3: ASSWNRVGTEAF
J: TRBJ2-1; V: TRBV27; CDR3: ASSYRGTSRYNEQF
J: .; V: TRBV25-1; CDR3: ATTDWVTNEQY
J: TRBJ2-7; V: TRBV18; CDR3: ASSPPLSYEQY
J: TRBJ1-1; V: TRBV10-3; CDR3: AISGRTGNTEAF
J: TRBJ1-5; V: TRBV2; CDR3: ANSVRGDGNQPQH
J: TRBJ2-3; V: TRBV10-1; CDR3: ASSEGSGLSTDTQY
J: TRBJ1-2; V: TRBV12-3/TRBV12-4; CDR3: ASSCTENYGYT
J: TRBJ2-1; V: TRBV9; CDR3: ASSPPLGPNEQF
J: TRBJ2-1; V: TRBV5-1; CDR3: ASSLLPQGGDNEQF
J: TRBJ2-6; V: TRBV7-9; CDR3: ASSVLQSSGANVLT
J: TRBJ2-1; V: TRBV5-1; CDR3: ASTLTSSYNEQF